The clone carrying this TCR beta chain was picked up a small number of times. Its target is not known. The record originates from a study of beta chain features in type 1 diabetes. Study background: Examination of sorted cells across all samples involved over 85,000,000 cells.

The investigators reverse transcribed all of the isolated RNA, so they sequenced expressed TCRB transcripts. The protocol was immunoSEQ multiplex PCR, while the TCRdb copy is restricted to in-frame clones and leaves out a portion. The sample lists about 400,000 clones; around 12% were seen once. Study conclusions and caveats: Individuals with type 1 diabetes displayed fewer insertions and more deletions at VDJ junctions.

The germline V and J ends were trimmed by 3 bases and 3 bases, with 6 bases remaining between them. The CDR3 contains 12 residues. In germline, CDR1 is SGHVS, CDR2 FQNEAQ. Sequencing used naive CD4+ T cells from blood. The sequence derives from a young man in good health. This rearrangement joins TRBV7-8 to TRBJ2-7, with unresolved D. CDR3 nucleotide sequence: TGTGCCAGCAGCTTCAGTGTCTACGAGCAGTACTTC. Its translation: CASSFSVYEQYF.